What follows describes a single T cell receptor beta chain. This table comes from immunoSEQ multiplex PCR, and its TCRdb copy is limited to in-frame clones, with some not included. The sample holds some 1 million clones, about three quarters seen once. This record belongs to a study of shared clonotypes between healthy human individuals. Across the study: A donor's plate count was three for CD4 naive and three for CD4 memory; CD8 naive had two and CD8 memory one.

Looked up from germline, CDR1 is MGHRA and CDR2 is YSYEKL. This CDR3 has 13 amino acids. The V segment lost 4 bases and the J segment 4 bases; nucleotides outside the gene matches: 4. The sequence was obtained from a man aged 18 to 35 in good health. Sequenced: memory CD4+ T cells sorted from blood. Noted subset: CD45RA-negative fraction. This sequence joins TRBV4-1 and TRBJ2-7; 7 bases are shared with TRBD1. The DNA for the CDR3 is TGCGCCAGCAGCCTCGAGACAGGGTACGAGCAGTACTTC. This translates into CASSLETGYEQYF.